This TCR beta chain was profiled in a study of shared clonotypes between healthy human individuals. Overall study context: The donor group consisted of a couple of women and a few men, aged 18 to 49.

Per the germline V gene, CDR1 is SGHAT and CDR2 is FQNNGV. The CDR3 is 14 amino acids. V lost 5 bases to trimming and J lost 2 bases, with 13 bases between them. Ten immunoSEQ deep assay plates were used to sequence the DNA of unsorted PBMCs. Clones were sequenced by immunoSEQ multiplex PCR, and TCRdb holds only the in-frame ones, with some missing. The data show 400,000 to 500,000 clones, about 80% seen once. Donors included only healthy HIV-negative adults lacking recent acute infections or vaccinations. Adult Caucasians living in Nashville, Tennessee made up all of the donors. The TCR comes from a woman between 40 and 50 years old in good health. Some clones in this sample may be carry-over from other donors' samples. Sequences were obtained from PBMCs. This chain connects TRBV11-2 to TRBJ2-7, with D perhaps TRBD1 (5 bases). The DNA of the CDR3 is TGTGCCAGCAGCGAAGGGGCGATCGCCTACGAGCAGTACTTC. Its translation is CASSEGAIAYEQYF.